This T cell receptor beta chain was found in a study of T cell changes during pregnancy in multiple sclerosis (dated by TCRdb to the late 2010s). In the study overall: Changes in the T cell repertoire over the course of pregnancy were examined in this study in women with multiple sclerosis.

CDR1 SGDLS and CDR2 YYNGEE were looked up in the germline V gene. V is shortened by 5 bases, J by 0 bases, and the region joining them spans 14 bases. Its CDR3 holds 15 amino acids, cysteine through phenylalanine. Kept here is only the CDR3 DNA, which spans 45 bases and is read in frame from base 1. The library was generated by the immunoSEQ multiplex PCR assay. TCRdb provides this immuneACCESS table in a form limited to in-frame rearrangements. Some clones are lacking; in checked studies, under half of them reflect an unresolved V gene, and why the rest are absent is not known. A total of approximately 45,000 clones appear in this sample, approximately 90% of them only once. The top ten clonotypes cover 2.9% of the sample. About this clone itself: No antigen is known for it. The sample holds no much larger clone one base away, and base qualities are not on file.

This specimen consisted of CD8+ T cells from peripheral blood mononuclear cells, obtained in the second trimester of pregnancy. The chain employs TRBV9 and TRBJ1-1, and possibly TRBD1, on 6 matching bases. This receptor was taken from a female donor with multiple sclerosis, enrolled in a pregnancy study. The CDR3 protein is CASSRSRGVNTEAFF. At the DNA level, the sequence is TGTGCCAGCAGTCGTAGCAGGGGCGTGAACACTGAAGCTTTCTTT.